Described below is a single TCR beta chain sequence and its context. Its antigen remains undetermined. No clone much larger than this one lies a single base away; base qualities are absent. Donors were a few dozen systemically healthy Caucasian individuals from Russia aged roughly 6 to 90 years. Approximately 10 milliliters of peripheral blood were collected from each donor into EDTA-treated Vacutainer tubes. Ficoll-Paque density-gradient centrifugation was used to isolate PBMCs, with at least 6.5 million per sample. Total RNA was extracted from PBMCs with Trizol reagent, with at least 5 micrograms obtained per sample. The percentages of naive CD45RAhigh/CD27high T cells were determined by flow cytometry on a PBMC aliquot from every donor. This sample was taken from a study of blood T cells in healthy people across ages (dated by TCRdb to between 2014 and 2017). Some background on the complete study: In model experiments, roughly one uniquely barcoded TCR beta cDNA molecule per two T cells was captured by template switching. The study measured age-related changes in TCR beta repertoire diversity using deep sequencing normalized with unique cDNA molecular identifiers. Using the same blood draw, the study looked at two additional independent replicas of 1 million unique cDNA reads for two donors, one aged 18 to 30 and the other aged 80 or older. To avoid experimental bias, donors of different ages were spread randomly across the sequencing lanes. Donors were grouped into four age groups: young (average roughly 15 years), middle-aged (less than 40), aged (around 60) and long-lived (around 80).

What the work shows at the level of the full study, not this receptor alone: A strong correlation was found between observed TCR beta diversity and the percentage of naive T cells measured by flow cytometry. Conclusive comparison of naive and antigen-experienced compartments was prevented by the profiling of bulk unsorted PBMCs. Because donor CMV infection status was unknown, age-related changes in expanded clonotypes were potentially confounded. Total diversity estimates from one million sequenced T cells were considered lower bounds and underestimates. Compared with the aged group, the long-lived group had more naive CD4+ T cells, fewer expanded clones and increased TCR diversity, suggesting age selection. As age increased, observed TCR beta diversity per million T cells dropped in a roughly linear way, and a significant reduction was already evident by age approximately 40.

The CDR3 measures 17 amino acids from cysteine to phenylalanine. Here the CDR3 DNA is all that survives: 51 bases in frame from base 1. According to the germline V gene, CDR1 reads MNHEY and CDR2 reads SVGEGT. The V end loses 0 bases and the J end loses 3 bases, and a stretch of 15 bases separates them. Library creation used 5' RACE. The instrument given in TCRdb is Illumina HiSeq 2500. A second roughly 6 to 12 cycle PCR used a sample-barcoded 5' primer and a J-beta primer mix. A unique molecular identifier was introduced onto each TCR beta cDNA molecule by a template-switch 5' adaptor carrying 12 random nucleotides. At least 2.5 million CDR3-containing paired-end reads were obtained from each sample. The Mint cDNA synthesis kit, primed by a TRBC-specific oligonucleotide, was used to synthesize first-strand cDNA from all RNA. All cDNA was treated with uracil-DNA glycosylase and then went through a first 18-cycle PCR with the universal primers M1SS and BC2_uni_R. Per the original workflow: Normalization of each sample was performed by random selection of 1 million high-quality reads, each carrying a distinct molecular identifier. Reads with shared molecular identifiers were discarded instead of being binned into consensus sequences. MiTCR, run with a Q25 quality threshold and the strictest error-elimination algorithm, handled CDR3 identification, clonotype clustering and error correction. A nonparametric unseen species model with Euler transformation was used to estimate a lower bound on total TCR beta diversity. The public reads were run again by TCRdb, first through fastp at Q25 and then through MiXCR, and only productive beta chains were kept. Each entry is one CDR3 protein sequence, shown with its most common DNA and genes. TCRdb assigned the V and J calls; the authors' analysis was not used. This sample comprises some 900,000 distinct CDR3 sequences, around 48% of them detected only once. The top ten constitute roughly an eighth of the sample.

The receptor chain draws on TRBV6-2 or TRBV6-3 and TRBJ1-5, and perhaps TRBD1 as D gene, on 5 matching bases. The clonotype originates from a young man in good health. What was sequenced was blood. The nucleotide sequence reads as follows: TGTGCCAGCAGTTACTCGGGCAAGAGGGGTTCCAATCAGCCCCAGCATTTT. Its translation reads: CASSYSGKRGSNQPQHF.